The TCR beta chain under discussion was sequenced for a study of blood T cells in healthy people across ages. PCR was performed a second time for roughly 7 to 11 cycles using a sample-barcoded 5' primer and a J-beta primer mix. Via MiXCR, TCRdb re-called the 5' RACE reads, giving one row per CDR3 protein. The data show 850,000 to 950,000 distinct CDR3 sequences, more than 25% seen once. This clonotype has at least ten counts. Germline CDR1 is ENHRY and CDR2 is SYGVKD. CDR3 size: 15 residues. The V gene lost 6 bases and the J gene lost 5 bases, with 17 bases spanning the gap. The specimen sequenced was blood. The genes are TRBV10-3 and TRBJ2-1; tentative D call: TRBD2 (6 bases). The source of this sequence is a woman older than 75 in good health. The CDR3 region is CAIRPVRGTHNEQFF. In DNA, the CDR3 is TGTGCCATCAGACCCGTCCGGGGGACCCACAATGAGCAGTTCTTC.